Given below is one T cell receptor (beta chain) in context. This CDR3 region has 14 residues. Germline V gives CDR1 SGHAT, CDR2 FQNNGV. The V segment lost 5 bases and the J segment 7 bases; nucleotides outside the gene matches: 7. The data are from a study of control samples from healthy donors and cancer patients. Produced via immunoSEQ multiplex PCR; TCRdb's table is partial and in-frame only. The table includes roughly 120,000 clones, 90% to 95% detected once. The sample was blood. The chain links TRBV11-2 to TRBJ1-3; 8 bases map to TRBD1. The sequence derives from a woman under 30 in good health. The CDR3 loop is CASSPRTGWNTIYF. DNA of the CDR3: TGTGCCAGCAGCCCAAGGACAGGGTGGAACACCATATATTTT.